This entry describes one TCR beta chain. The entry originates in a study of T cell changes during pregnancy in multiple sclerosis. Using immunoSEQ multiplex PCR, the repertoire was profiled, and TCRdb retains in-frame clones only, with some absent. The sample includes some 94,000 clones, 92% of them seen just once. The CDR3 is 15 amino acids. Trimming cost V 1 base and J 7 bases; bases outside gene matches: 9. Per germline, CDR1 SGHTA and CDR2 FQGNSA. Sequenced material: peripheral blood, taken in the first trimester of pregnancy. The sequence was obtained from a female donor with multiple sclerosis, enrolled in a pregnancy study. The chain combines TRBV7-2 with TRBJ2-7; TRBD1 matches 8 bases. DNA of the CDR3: TGTGCCAGCAGCTTAGATGGGACAGGCCCCATGGAGCAGTACTTC. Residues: CASSLDGTGPMEQYF.